The present entry profiles one T cell receptor beta chain with its context. This specimen comes from a study of cytomegalovirus exposure and HLA in healthy donors. The CDR3 consists of 13 residues. The germline V gene has CDR1 SNHLY and CDR2 FYNNEI. The trim removed 2 bases at V and 7 bases at J, leaving 5 bases unmatched. Primers: 60 Vbeta forward and 13 Jbeta reverse. Here immunoSEQ multiplex PCR was the method, and the copy in TCRdb shows in-frame clones only, minus some. The table lists about 210,000 clones, 82% of them singletons. The chain uses TRBV2 and TRBJ2-7, with 7 bases aligning to TRBD2. This TCR was recovered from a man aged 40-49 years in good health and CMV-seropositive. The sequenced sample consisted of PBMCs. CDR3 sequence reads: CASSETGAGEQYV. CDR3 DNA: TGTGCCAGCAGTGAAACGGGAGCGGGGGAGCAGTACGTC.